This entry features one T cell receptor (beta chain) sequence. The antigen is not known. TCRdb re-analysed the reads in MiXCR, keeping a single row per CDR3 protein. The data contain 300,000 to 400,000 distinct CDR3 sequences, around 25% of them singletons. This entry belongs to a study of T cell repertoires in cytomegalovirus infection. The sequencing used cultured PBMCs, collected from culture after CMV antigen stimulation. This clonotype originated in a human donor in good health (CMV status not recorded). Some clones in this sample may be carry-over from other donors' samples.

The CDR3: CASSLDGGRAVQFF. The CDR3, as DNA: TGTGCCAGCAGCTTAGATGGCGGGAGGGCAGTTCAGTTCTTC. This chain links TRBV7-2 with TRBJ2-1; 9 nucleotides line up with TRBD2. The CDR3 sequence is 14 residues long. Trimming cost V 1 base and J 13 bases; bases outside gene matches: 8. Germline V gene data show CDR1 as SGHTA and CDR2 as FQGNSA. The complete variable domain, with remaining parts taken from reference TRBV7-2 and TRBJ2-1, reads GAGVSQSPSNKVTEKGKDVELRCDPISGHTALYWYRQSLGQGLEFLIYFQGNSAPDKSGLPSDRFSAERTGGSVSTLTIQRTQQEDSAVYLCASSLDGGRAVQFFGPGTRLTVL.